The rows below give T cell receptor beta chains drawn from one sample of a study of shared clonotypes between healthy human individuals. Generated by immunoSEQ multiplex PCR, the TCRdb table keeps only in-frame clones and is missing some. The sample records 600,000 or so clones, 90% to 95% being singletons. Material: naive CD8+ T cells sorted from blood. The source of these receptors is a woman between 25 and 40 years old in good health. Both conserved end residues are trimmed from each CDR3. Size values are once, few and many counts, or a class for expanded clones, and some rows have none.

>TRBV7-9|once|TRBJ2-7
ASSLVPGNAYEQY
>TRBV9|.|TRBJ2-1
ASSVVRNEQF
>TRBV4-1|.|TRBJ1-3
ASSQGTGASGNTIY
>TRBV28|.|TRBJ1-1
ASSTFGRQNTEAF
>TRBV13|.|TRBJ2-7
ASSLFSGSDEQY
>TRBV4-1|.|TRBJ2-1
ASSPTLLAGDPNEQF
>TRBV2|once|TRBJ2-3
ATPRSQRVDTQY
>TRBV13|.|TRBJ2-3
ASSLEGPADTQY
>TRBV28|once|TRBJ2-2
AIGTSFDNGELF
>TRBV29-1|.|TRBJ2-1
SAKTYNEQF
>TRBV19|.|TRBJ2-2
ASSRDREGTGELF
>TRBV28|.|TRBJ1-2
ASRPKAFSFNYGYT
>TRBV9|.|TRBJ1-3
ASSSRELRNTIY
>TRBV15|.|TRBJ2-7
ATSRRSDSYSGVAGEQY
>TRBV4-1|.|TRBJ2-1
ASTPGTTSYNEQF
>TRBV2|.|TRBJ1-2
ASSEAIGNYGYT
>TRBV29-1|.|TRBJ1-2
SVQGTNYGYT
>TRBV6-1|.|TRBJ1-5
ASSEALWGNNQPQH
>TRBV11-2|.|TRBJ2-2
ASVRGSGELF
>TRBV2|.|TRBJ2-7
ASIPDRGRSEQY
>TRBV27|.|TRBJ2-1
ASSLGADEQF
>TRBV27|.|TRBJ2-7
ASSLAGGPGEQY
>TRBV5-1|.|TRBJ1-1
ASGDVRTEAF
>TRBV13|.|TRBJ2-5
ASSLVTEETQY
>TRBV6-1|.|TRBJ1-2
ASSELTGVVIYGYT
>TRBV10-3|.|TRBJ2-7
AISEGGRGYEQY
>TRBV27|.|TRBJ2-7
ASSLFGGYEQY
>TRBV28|once|TRBJ1-4
ASSFQGGKLF
>TRBV19|.|TRBJ2-6
ATGERRRS
>TRBV7-7|.|TRBJ2-7
ASSSGTSGSEQY
>TRBV28|once|TRBJ1-5
ASSLWTGGGQPQH
>TRBV4-1|.|TRBJ2-1
ASSQESGEQF
>TRBV19|.|TRBJ2-7
ASSIDGRAFHHYEQY
>TRBV27|.|TRBJ2-7
ASSLQGGAQY
>TRBV19|.|TRBJ1-3
ASSISDGSGNTIY
>TRBV19|.|TRBJ1-5
ASSRDVALGQPQH
>TRBV27|.|TRBJ2-7
ASSGTAIYEQY
>TRBV19|.|TRBJ1-1
ASSISPEGDTEAF
>TRBV28|.|TRBJ1-2
ASSLVISVQGAGGYT
>TRBV28|.|TRBJ2-7
ASSFSFSGTGTGEQY
>TRBV6-1|.|TRBJ1-2
ASSEWTYREGFYGYT
>TRBV19|.|TRBJ2-3
ASSALAGGLDTQY
>TRBV6-5|.|TRBJ1-1
ASSYEGLDTEAF
>TRBV30|.|TRBJ2-1
AWESGDEQF
>TRBV4-1|.|TRBJ2-7
ASSQSTGGASYEQY
>TRBV9|.|TRBJ2-7
ASSPGQGAWEQY
>TRBV2|.|TRBJ2-7
ASRLKTGDLNEQY
>TRBV19|.|TRBJ2-5
ASKSGETQY
>TRBV18|.|TRBJ1-2
ASSPIFSYGYT
>TRBV19|.|TRBJ2-3
ASSSIGRGGPDTQY
>TRBV7-2|.|TRBJ1-2
ASSPVGGGNGYT
>TRBV9|.|TRBJ1-2
ASSGYRGYDYGYT
>TRBV28|.|TRBJ2-7
ASSLSPRLSSYEQY
>TRBV10-1|.|TRBJ2-7
ASSESLAGEVDEQY